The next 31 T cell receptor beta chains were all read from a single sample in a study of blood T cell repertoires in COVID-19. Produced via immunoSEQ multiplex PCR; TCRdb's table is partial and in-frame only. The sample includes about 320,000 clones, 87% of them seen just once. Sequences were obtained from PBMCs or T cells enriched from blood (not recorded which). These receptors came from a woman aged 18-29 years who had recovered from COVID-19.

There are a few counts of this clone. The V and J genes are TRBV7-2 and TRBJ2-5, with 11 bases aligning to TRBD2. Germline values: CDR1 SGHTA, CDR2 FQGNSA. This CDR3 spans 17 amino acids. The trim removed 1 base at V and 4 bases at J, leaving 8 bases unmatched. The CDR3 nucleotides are TGTGCCAGCAGCTTAGGGACGGGACTAGCGGAGGCAGAGACCCAGTACTTC. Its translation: CASSLGTGLAEAETQYF.

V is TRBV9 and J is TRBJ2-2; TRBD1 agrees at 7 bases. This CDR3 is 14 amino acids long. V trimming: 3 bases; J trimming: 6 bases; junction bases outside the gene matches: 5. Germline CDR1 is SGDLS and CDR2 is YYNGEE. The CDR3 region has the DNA TGTGCCAGCAGCGCCCGGACAGGCGCCGGGGAGCTGTTTTTT. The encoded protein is CASSARTGAGELFF. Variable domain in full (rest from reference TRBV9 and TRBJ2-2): DSGVTQTPKHLITATGQRVTLRCSPRSGDLSVYWYQQSLDQGLQFLIQYYNGEERAKGNILERFSAQQFPDLHSELNLSSLELGDSALYFCASSARTGAGELFFGEGSRLTVL.

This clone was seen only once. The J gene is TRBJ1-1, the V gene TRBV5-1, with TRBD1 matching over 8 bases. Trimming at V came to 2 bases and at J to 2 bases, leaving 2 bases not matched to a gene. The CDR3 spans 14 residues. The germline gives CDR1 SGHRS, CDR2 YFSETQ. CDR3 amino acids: CASSFDRGNTEAFF. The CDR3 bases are TGCGCCAGCAGCTTCGACAGGGGAAACACTGAAGCTTTCTTT.

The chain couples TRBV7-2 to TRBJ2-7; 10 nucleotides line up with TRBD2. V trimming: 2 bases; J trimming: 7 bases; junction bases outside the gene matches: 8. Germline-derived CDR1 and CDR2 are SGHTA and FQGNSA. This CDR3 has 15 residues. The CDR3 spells CASSLPSGSVGEQYF. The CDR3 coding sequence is TGTGCCAGCAGCTTACCTAGCGGGAGCGTCGGTGAGCAGTACTTC.

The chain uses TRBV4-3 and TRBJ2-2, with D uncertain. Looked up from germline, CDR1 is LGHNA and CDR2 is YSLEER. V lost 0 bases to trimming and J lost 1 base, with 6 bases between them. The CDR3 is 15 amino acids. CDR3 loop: CASSQDPVNTGELFF. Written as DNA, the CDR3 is TGCGCCAGCAGCCAAGACCCAGTGAACACCGGGGAGCTGTTTTTT.

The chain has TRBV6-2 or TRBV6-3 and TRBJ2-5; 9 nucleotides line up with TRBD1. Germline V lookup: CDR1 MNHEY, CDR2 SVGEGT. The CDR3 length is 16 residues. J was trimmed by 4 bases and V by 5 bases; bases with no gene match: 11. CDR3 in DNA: TGTGCCAGCAGTGACGCCACAGGGGGCGTGGGAGAGACCCAGTACTTC. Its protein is CASSDATGGVGETQYF.

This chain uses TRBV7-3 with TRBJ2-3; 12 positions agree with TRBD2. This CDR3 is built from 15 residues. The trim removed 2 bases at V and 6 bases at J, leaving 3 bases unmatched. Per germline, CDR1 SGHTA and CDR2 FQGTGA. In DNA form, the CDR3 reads TGTGCCAGCAGCTTACCTAGCGGGGGGGTGGATACGCAGTATTTT. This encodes CASSLPSGGVDTQYF.

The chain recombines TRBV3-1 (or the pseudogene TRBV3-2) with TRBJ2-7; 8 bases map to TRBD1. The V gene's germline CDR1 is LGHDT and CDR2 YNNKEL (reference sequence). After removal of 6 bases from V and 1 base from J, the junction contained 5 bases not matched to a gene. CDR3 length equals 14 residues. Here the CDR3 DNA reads TGTGCCAGCAGACCGACAGGGGTATCCTACGAGCAGTACTTC. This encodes CASRPTGVSYEQYF.

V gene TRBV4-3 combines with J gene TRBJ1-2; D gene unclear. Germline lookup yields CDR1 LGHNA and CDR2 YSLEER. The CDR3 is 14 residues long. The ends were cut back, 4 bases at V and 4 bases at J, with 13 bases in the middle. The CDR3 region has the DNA TGCGCCAGCAGCCTGCGAGGTTCTGCCTATGGCTACACCTTC. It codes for CASSLRGSAYGYTF.

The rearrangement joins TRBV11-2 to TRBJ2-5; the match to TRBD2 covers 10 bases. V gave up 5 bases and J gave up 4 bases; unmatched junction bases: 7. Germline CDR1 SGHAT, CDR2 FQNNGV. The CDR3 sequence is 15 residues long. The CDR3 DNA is TGTGCCAGCAGCCCGTCGGGACTAGCGACAGAGACCCAGTACTTC. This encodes CASSPSGLATETQYF.

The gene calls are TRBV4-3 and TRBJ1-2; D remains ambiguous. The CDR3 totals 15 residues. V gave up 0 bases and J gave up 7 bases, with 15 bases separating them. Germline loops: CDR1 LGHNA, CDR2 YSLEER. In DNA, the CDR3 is TGCGCCAGCAGCCAAGATCGGGGTGGGTCAGCTGGCTACACCTTC. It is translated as CASSQDRGGSAGYTF.

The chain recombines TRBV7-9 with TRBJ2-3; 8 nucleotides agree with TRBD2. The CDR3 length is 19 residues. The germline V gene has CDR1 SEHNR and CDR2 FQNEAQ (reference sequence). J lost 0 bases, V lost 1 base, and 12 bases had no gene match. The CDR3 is CASSLGSGVPTFSTDTQYF. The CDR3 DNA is TGTGCCAGCAGCTTAGGTAGCGGGGTGCCGACGTTCAGCACAGATACGCAGTATTTT.

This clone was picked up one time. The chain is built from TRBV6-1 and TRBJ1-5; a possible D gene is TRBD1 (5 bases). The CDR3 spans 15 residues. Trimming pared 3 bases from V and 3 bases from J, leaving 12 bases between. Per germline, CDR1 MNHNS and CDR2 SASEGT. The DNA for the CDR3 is TGTGCCAGCAGTGACCCGGGACTGAACAATCAGCCCCAGCATTTT. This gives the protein CASSDPGLNNQPQHF.

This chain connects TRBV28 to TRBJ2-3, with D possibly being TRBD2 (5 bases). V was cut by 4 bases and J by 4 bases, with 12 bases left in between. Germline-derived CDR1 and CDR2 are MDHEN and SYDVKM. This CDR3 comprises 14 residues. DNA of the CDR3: TGTGCCAGCAGTTACCACGGACTGGCAGATACGCAGTATTTT. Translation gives CASSYHGLADTQYF.

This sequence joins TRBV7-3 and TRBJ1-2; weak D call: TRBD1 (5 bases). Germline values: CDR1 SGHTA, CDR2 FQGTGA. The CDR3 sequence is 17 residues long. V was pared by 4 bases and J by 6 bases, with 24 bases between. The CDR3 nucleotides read TGTGCCAGCAGCTACAAAGAAGGGGACCCATGGAGGGATGGCTACACCTTC. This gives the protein CASSYKEGDPWRDGYTF.

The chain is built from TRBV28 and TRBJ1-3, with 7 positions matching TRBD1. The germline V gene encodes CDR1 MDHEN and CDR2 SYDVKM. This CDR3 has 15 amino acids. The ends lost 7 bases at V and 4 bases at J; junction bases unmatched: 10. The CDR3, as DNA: TGTGCCAGCACCGCACAGGGGATGTGGGGAAACACCATATATTTT. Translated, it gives CASTAQGMWGNTIYF.

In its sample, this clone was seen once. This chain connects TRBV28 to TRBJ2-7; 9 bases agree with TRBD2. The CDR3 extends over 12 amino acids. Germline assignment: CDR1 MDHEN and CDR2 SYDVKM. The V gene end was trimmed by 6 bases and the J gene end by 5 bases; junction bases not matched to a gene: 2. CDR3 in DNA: TGTGCCAGCAGGACTAGCGGAAACGAGCAGTACTTC. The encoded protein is CASRTSGNEQYF.

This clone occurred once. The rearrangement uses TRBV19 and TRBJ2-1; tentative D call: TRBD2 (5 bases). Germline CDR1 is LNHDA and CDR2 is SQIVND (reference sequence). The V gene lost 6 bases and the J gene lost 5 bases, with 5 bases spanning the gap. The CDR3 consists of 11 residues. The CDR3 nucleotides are TGTGCCAGTAGACTAGACAATGAGCAGTTCTTC. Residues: CASRLDNEQFF.

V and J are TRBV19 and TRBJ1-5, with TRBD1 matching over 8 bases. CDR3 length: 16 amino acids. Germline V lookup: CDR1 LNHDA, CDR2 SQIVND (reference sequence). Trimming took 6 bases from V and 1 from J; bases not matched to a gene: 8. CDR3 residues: CASSTLHRGSNQPQHF. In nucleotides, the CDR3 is TGTGCCAGTAGCACCCTCCACAGGGGGAGCAATCAGCCCCAGCATTTT. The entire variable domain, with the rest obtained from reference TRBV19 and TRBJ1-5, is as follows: DGGITQSPKYLFRKEGQNVTLSCEQNLNHDAMYWYRQDPGQGLRLIYYSQIVNDFQKGDIAEGYSVSREKKESFPLTVTSAQKNPTAFYLCASSTLHRGSNQPQHFGDGTRLSIL.

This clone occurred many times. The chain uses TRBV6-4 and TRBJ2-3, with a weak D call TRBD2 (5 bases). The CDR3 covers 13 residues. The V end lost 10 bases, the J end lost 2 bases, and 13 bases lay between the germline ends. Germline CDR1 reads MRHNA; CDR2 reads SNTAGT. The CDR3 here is CATQRDYTDTQYF. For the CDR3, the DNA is TGTGCCACACAACGGGATTACACAGATACGCAGTATTTT.

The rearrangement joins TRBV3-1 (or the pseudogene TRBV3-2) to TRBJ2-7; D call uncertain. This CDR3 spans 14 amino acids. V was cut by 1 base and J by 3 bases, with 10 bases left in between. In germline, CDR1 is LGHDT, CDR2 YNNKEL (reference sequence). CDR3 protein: CASSQVPRNYEQYF. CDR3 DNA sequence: TGTGCCAGCAGCCAAGTCCCGAGAAACTACGAGCAGTACTTC.

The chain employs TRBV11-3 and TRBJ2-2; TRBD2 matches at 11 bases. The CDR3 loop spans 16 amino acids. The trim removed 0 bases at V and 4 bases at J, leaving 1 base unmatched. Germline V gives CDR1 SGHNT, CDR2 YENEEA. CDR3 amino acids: CASSLDLAGGTGELFF. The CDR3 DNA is TGTGCCAGCAGCTTAGATCTAGCGGGGGGCACCGGGGAGCTGTTTTTT.

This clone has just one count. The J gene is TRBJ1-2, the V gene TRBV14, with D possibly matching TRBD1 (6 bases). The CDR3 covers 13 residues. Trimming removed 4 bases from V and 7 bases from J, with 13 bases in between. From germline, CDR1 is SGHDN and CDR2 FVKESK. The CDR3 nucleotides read TGTGCCAGCAGCCTCACAGGGTCGGGTGGCTACACCTTC. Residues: CASSLTGSGGYTF.

The chain's CDR3 is CASSQDRGGPEFF. DNA of the CDR3: TGTGCCAGCAGCCAAGATCGAGGCGGCCCCGAGTTCTTC. The rearrangement links TRBV4-2 to TRBJ2-1; D remains unclear. The CDR3 has 13 residues. Trimming removed 0 bases from V and 14 bases from J, with 14 bases in between. Germline lookup yields CDR1 LGHNA and CDR2 YNFKEQ.

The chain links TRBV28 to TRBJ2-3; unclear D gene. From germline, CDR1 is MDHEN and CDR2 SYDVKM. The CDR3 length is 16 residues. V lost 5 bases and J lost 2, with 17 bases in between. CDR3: CASSPFGQAFTDTQYF. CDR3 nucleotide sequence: TGTGCCAGCAGTCCCTTTGGTCAGGCATTCACAGATACGCAGTATTTT.

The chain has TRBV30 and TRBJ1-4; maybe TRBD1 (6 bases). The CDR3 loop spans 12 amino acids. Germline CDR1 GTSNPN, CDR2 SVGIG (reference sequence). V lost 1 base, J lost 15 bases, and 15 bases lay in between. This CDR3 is CAWSGQGISVFF. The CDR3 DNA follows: TGTGCCTGGAGTGGCCAGGGGATTTCGGTGTTTTTT.

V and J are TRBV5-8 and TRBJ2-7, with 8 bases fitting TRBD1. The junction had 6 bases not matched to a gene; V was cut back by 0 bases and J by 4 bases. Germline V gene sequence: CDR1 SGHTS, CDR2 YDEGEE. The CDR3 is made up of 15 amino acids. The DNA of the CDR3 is TGTGCCAGCAGCTTGGTTCGGACAGGGACTTACGAGCAGTACTTC. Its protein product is CASSLVRTGTYEQYF. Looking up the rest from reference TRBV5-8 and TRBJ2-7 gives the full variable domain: EAGVTQSPTHLIKTRGQQATLRCSPISGHTSVYWYQQALGLGLQFLLWYDEGEERNRGNFPPRFSGRQFPNYSSELNVNALELEDSALYLCASSLVRTGTYEQYFGPGTRLTVT.

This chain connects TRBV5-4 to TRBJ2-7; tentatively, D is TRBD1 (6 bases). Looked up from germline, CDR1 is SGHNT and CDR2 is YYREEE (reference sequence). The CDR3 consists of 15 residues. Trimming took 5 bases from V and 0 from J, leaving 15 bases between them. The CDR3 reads CASRFTGSSSYEQYF. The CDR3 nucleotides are TGTGCCAGCAGGTTTACAGGGTCGAGCTCCTACGAGCAGTACTTC.

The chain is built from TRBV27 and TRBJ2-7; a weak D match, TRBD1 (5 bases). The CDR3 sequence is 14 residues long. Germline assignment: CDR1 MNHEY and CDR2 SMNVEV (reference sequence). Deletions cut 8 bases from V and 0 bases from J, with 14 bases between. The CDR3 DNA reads TGTGCCAGCGCGCTGGGGCCGTCCTCCTACGAGCAGTACTTC. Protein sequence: CASALGPSSYEQYF.

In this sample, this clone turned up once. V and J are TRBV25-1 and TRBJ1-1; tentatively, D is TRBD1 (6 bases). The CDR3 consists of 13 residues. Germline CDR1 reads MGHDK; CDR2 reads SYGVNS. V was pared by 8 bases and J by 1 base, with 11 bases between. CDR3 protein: CASSLTGNTEAFF. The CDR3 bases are TGTGCCAGCTCTTTGACAGGGAACACTGAAGCTTTCTTT.

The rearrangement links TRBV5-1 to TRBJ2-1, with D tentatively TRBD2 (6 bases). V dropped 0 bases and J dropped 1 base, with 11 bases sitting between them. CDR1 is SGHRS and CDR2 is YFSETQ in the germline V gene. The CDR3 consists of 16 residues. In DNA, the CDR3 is TGCGCCAGCAGCTTGGCTCCGGGGGTTTCCTACAATGAGCAGTTCTTC. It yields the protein CASSLAPGVSYNEQFF.